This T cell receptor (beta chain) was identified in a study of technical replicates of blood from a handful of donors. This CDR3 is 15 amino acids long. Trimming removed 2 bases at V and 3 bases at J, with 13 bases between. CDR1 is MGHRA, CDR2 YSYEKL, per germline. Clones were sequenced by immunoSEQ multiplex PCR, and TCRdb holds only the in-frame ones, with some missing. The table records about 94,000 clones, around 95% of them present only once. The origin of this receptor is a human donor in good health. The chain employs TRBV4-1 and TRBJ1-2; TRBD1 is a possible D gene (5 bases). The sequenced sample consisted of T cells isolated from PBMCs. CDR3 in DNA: TGCGCCAGCAGCCAAACTGTTAGGGACTACTATGGCTACACCTTC. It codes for CASSQTVRDYYGYTF.